This entry features one T cell receptor beta chain sequence. What it recognizes is unknown. After removal of 5 bases from V and 0 bases from J, the junction contained 7 bases not matched to a gene. The CDR3 length is 19 residues. Germline lookup yields CDR1 LGHDT and CDR2 YNNKEL (reference sequence). Indicated treatment: about 20 received Ad26.COV2.S at low or high dose, single or two shots; roughly five received placebo; per-sample allocation not given. Collection of samples fell on day 63 after the first vaccine or placebo injection. The data belong to a study of Ad26.COV2.S vaccination and SARS-CoV-2 variants. Method: immunoSEQ multiplex PCR; TCRdb's copy keeps in-frame clones and lacks some. The table records around 500,000 clones, about 89% of them present only once. Overall study results and limits: Vaccinated individuals (as opposed to placebo recipients) had higher spike-specific TCR breadth. For non-spike TCRs, breadth in vaccine recipients resembled that in placebo recipients.

The clonotype was recovered from a person aged 18-60 years who received the Ad26.COV2.S COVID-19 vaccine or a placebo. This chain connects TRBV3-1 (or the pseudogene TRBV3-2) to TRBJ2-2, with 15 bases fitting TRBD2. Sequences were derived from peripheral blood, sampled in a trial of Ad26.COV2.S vaccine versus placebo. DNA of the CDR3: TGTGCCAGCAGCGCCAGGGGACTAGCGGGGGGCGCGAACACCGGGGAGCTGTTTTTT. This codes for CASSARGLAGGANTGELFF.